The following is a T cell receptor beta chain sequence with its context. This sample is part of a study of shared clonotypes between healthy human individuals. The CDR3 consists of 16 residues. Germline CDR1 is MNHEY and CDR2 is SMNVEV (reference sequence). Losses at the gene ends were 5 bases for V and 3 bases for J; bases not matched to a gene: 8. CD8 memory was a combination that joined CD45RO+ cells with CCR7-negative CD45RA+ TemRA cells. Libraries were prepared by immunoSEQ multiplex PCR; TCRdb keeps only in-frame clonotypes and omits some of them. There are around 320,000 clones in the sample; roughly 84% occur only once, and roughly 17% lies in the top ten.

This TCR was sampled from a young man in good health. The chain employs TRBV27 and TRBJ2-1; 9 positions match TRBD2. Material for sequencing was memory CD8+ T cells sorted from blood. Sample subset: CD45RO+ cells pooled with CCR7-negative TemRA cells. CDR3 loop: CASSPGSSGVYNEQFF. The CDR3 DNA follows: TGTGCCAGCAGTCCAGGTTCTAGCGGGGTCTACAATGAGCAGTTCTTC.